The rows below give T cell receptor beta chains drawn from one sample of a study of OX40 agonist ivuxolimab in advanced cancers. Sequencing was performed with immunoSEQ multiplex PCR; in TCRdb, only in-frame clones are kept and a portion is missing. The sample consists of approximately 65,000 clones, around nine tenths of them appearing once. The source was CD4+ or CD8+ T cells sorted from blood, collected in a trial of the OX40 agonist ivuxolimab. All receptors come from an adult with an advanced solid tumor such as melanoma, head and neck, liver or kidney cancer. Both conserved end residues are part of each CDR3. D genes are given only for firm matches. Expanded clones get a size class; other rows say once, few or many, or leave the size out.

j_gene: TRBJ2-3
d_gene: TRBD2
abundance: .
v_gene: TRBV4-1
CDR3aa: CASSQGSGGVADTQYF
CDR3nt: TGCGCCAGCAGCCAAGGTAGCGGGGGGGTGGCAGATACGCAGTATTTT

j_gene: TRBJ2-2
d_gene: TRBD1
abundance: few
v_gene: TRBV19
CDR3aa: CAGRQGGGTGELFF
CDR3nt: TGTGCCGGACGACAGGGGGGTGGCACCGGGGAGCTGTTTTTT

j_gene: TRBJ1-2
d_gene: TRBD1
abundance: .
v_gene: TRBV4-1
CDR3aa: CASSQEDGQAYGYTF
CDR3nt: TGCGCCAGCAGCCAAGAAGATGGACAGGCGTATGGCTACACCTTC

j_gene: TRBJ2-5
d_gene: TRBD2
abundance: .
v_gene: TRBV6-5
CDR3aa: CASSYSWTSSQETQYF
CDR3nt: TGTGCCAGCAGTTACTCGTGGACTAGCTCCCAAGAGACCCAGTACTTC

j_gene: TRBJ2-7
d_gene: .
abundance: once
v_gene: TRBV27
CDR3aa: CASSLSGGHYYEQYF
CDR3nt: TGTGCCAGCAGTTTATCCGGGGGGCACTACTACGAGCAGTACTTC

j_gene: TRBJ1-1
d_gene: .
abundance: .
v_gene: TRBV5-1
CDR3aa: CASNDVGAEAFF
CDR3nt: TGCGCCAGCAACGATGTAGGCGCTGAAGCTTTCTTT

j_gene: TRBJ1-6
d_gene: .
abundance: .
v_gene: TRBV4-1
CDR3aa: CASSRAGRSSYNSPLHF
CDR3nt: TGCGCCAGCAGCCGGGCAGGGCGGAGCTCCTATAATTCACCCCTCCACTTT

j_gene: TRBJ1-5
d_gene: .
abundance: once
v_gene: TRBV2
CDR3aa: CASSEYSPMGQPQHF
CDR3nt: TGTGCCAGCAGTGAGTATTCCCCAATGGGTCAGCCCCAGCATTTT

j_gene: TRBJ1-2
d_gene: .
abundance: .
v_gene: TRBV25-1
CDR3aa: CASSELGGSYGYTF
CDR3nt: TGTGCCAGCAGTGAATTAGGCGGCTCCTATGGCTACACCTTC

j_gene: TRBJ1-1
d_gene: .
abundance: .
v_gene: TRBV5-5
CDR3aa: CASSLGGLATEAFF
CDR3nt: TGTGCCAGCAGCTTGGGGGGCTTGGCCACTGAAGCTTTCTTT

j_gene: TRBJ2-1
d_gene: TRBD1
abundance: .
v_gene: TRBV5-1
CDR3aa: CASSLSDRGYEQFF
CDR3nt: TGCGCCAGCAGCTTGTCGGACAGGGGTTATGAGCAGTTCTTC

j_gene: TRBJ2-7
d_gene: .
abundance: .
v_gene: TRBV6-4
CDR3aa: CASSGPRGKKSSYEQYF
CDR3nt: TGTGCCAGCAGTGGACCTAGAGGTAAGAAGAGCTCCTACGAGCAGTACTTC

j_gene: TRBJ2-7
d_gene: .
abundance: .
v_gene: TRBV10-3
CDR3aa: CAISEPQGHEQYF
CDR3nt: TGTGCCATCAGTGAGCCCCAGGGTCACGAGCAGTACTTC

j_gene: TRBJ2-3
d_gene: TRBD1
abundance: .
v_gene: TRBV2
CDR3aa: CASRRQGSTDTQYF
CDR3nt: TGTGCCAGCCGTAGACAGGGGAGCACAGATACGCAGTATTTT

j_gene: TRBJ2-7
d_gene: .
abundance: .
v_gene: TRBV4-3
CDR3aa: CASSQDSSSYEQYF
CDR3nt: TGCGCCAGCAGCCAAGATTCGAGCTCCTACGAGCAGTACTTC

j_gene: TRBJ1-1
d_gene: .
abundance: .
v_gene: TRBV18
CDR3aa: CASSPALPGGNTEAFF
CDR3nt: TGTGCCAGCTCACCGGCTCTTCCCGGGGGTAACACTGAAGCTTTCTTT

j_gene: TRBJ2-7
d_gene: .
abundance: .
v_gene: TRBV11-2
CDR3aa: CASSSDRRSSYEQYF
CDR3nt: TGTGCCAGCAGCTCCGACAGAAGGAGCTCCTACGAGCAGTACTTC

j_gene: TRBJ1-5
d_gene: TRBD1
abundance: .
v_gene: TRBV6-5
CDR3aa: CASSGWDRGVQPQHF
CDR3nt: TGTGCCAGCAGTGGCTGGGACAGGGGGGTTCAGCCCCAGCATTTT

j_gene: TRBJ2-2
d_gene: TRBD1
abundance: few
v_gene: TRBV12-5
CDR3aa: CASGLGTRGRNTGELFF
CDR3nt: TGTGCTAGTGGTTTGGGTACCAGGGGGCGGAACACCGGGGAGCTGTTTTTT

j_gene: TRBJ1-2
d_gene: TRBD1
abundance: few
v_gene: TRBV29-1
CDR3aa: CSVDSPGRGRGYTF
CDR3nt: TGCAGCGTTGATTCCCCAGGCAGGGGGCGAGGCTACACCTTC

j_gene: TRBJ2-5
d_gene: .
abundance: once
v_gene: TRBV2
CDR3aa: CASSEQETQYF
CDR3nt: TGTGCCAGCAGTGAACAAGAGACCCAGTACTTC

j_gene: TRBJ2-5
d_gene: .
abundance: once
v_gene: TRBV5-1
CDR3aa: CASSLLQLGQTQYF
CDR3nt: TGCGCCAGCAGCTTGCTCCAACTAGGGCAGACCCAGTACTTC

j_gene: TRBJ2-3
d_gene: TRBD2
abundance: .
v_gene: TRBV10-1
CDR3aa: CASSGGGSTDTQYF
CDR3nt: TGCGCCAGCAGCGGCGGGGGAAGCACAGATACGCAGTATTTT

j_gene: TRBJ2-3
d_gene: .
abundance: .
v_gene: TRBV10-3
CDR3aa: CAIARNTDTQYF
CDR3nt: TGTGCCATCGCTAGAAACACAGATACGCAGTATTTT

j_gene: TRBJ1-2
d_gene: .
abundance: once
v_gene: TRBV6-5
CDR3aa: CASTSHGTNYGYTF
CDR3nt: TGTGCCAGCACATCTCACGGGACAAACTATGGCTACACCTTC

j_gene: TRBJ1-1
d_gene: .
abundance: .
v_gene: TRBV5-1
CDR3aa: CASSFTTENTEAFF
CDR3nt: TGCGCCAGCAGCTTTACGACAGAGAACACTGAAGCTTTCTTT

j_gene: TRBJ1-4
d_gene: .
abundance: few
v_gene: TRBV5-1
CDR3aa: CASSPGQVATNEKLFF
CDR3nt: TGCGCCAGCAGCCCGGGTCAGGTAGCAACTAATGAAAAACTGTTTTTT

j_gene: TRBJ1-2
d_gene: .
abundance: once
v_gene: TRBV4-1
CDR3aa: CASSQDEFNYGYTF
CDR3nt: TGCGCCAGCAGCCAAGATGAATTCAACTATGGCTACACCTTC

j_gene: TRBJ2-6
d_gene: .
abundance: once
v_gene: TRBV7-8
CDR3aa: CASSLALAGANVLTF
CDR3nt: TGTGCCAGCAGCTTAGCGTTAGCTGGGGCCAACGTCCTGACTTTC